The clone carrying this T cell receptor (beta chain) showed up many times. TCRdb re-called the 5' RACE reads with MiXCR, one entry per CDR3 protein. The sample holds 150,000 to 200,000 distinct CDR3 sequences; about 20% are singletons and the top ten take approximately 4%. This sample was included in a study of CD8 T cells in ankylosing spondylitis. Trimming left V 2 bases short and J 2 bases short, with 13 bases between. CDR3 length: 15 amino acids. The gene calls are TRBV12-3 or TRBV12-4 and TRBJ2-7; weak D call: TRBD2 (5 bases). Sequenced input: blood, either unsorted or a sorted T cell fraction (not recorded which). This receptor was taken from a male donor under 30 with ankylosing spondylitis or in good health (not recorded which). The CDR3 coding sequence is TGTGCCAGCAGTTTACGTGCTAGCCCGACCTACGAGCAGTACTTC. This translates into CASSLRASPTYEQYF.